A single sample is the source of the 26 T cell receptor beta chains below, sequenced in a study of T cell changes during pregnancy in multiple sclerosis. Clones were sequenced by immunoSEQ multiplex PCR, and TCRdb holds only the in-frame ones, with some missing. The top ten clones hold around 1.2% of a sample with 35,000 to 45,000 clones, roughly 92% of them seen once. The sequencing used peripheral blood, collected before pregnancy. These receptors all come from a female donor with multiple sclerosis, enrolled in a pregnancy study.

This clone was seen only a few times. The V call is TRBV28, the J call TRBJ1-1; 11 bases fit TRBD1. V trimming: 5 bases; J trimming: 4 bases; junction bases outside the gene matches: 6. Germline CDR1 MDHEN, CDR2 SYDVKM. This CDR3 comprises 15 residues. The CDR3 coding sequence is TGTGCCAGCAGTCCTCCGGGACAGGGGGGCACTGAAGCTTTCTTT. Its translation: CASSPPGQGGTEAFF.

The V call is TRBV4-3, the J call TRBJ2-1; 11 nucleotides line up with TRBD2. There are 19 residues in the CDR3. Germline V gene data show CDR1 as LGHNA and CDR2 as YSLEER. V was clipped by 0 bases and J by 6 bases; unmatched bases: 13. The DNA for the CDR3 is TGCGCCAGCAGCCAAGACCATATCGTTAGCGGGAGGGCGGGCAATGAGCAGTTCTTC. Translation gives CASSQDHIVSGRAGNEQFF.

V and J are TRBV6-1 and TRBJ1-3; maybe TRBD1 (5 bases). This CDR3 has 13 amino acids. V dropped 6 bases and J dropped 14 bases, with 20 bases sitting between them. Germline V gene data show CDR1 as MNHNS and CDR2 as SASEGT. The CDR3 spells CASRPAWGLALYF. The DNA for the CDR3 is TGTGCCAGCAGACCTGCTTGGGGACTTGCCCTATATTTT.

The V gene is TRBV7-2, the J gene TRBJ2-5; D may be TRBD2 (8 bases). The CDR3 length is 15 residues. Germline V CDR1 and CDR2: SGHTA, FQGNSA. V was shortened by 4 bases and J by 4 bases, with 16 bases between the two germline ends. The CDR3 is CASSSGGLAGETQYF. CDR3 nucleotide sequence: TGTGCCAGCAGCTCAGGGGGGCTAGCGGGAGAGACCCAGTACTTC.

J is TRBJ2-7 and V is TRBV7-9; tentative D call: TRBD1 (5 bases). The CDR3 consists of 15 residues. In germline, CDR1 is SEHNR, CDR2 FQNEAQ (reference sequence). Between the trimmed V and J ends, which lost 1 base and 3 bases, there was a span of 13 bases. The DNA for the CDR3 is TGTGCCAGCAGCTTAGGCCTTCAGGGCAGCTACGAGCAGTACTTC. This sequence encodes CASSLGLQGSYEQYF.

The V and J genes are TRBV2 and TRBJ2-3; 9 positions match TRBD1. This CDR3 contains 15 residues. Trimming removed 6 bases from V and 4 bases from J; junction bases left unmatched: 8. The germline V gene encodes CDR1 SNHLY and CDR2 FYNNEI. CDR3 amino acids: CASRSDRGVADTQYF. CDR3 DNA sequence: TGTGCCAGCAGGAGCGACAGGGGGGTCGCAGATACGCAGTATTTT.

The V gene is TRBV30, the J gene TRBJ2-3, with TRBD2 matching 8 bases. The CDR3 spans 13 residues. Germline V gene data show CDR1 as GTSNPN and CDR2 as SVGIG (reference sequence). The ends lost 8 bases at V and 2 bases at J; junction bases unmatched: 6. The CDR3 sequence is CAGSGIDTDTQYF. The CDR3, as DNA: TGTGCCGGTAGCGGGATTGACACAGATACGCAGTATTTT.

The V call is TRBV5-1, the J call TRBJ2-2; the match to TRBD1 covers 7 bases. The CDR3 is 13 residues long. Trimming removed 4 bases from V and 3 bases from J; junction bases left unmatched: 0. Germline CDR1 is SGHRS and CDR2 is YFSETQ. Here the CDR3 reads CASSQGDTGELFF. The CDR3, as DNA: TGCGCCAGCAGCCAGGGGGACACCGGGGAGCTGTTTTTT. Full variable domain (remainder filled in from reference TRBV5-1 and TRBJ2-2): KAGVTQTPRYLIKTRGQQVTLSCSPISGHRSVSWYQQTPGQGLQFLFEYFSETQRNKGNFPGRFSGRQFSNSRSEMNVSTLELGDSALYLCASSQGDTGELFFGEGSRLTVL.

The chain combines TRBV5-1 with TRBJ2-7; a weak D match, TRBD2 (5 bases). Germline CDR1 reads SGHRS; CDR2 reads YFSETQ. Trimming removed 1 base at V and 0 bases at J, with 14 bases between. This CDR3 contains 16 residues. The CDR3 spells CASSLSSGEPSYEQYF. CDR3 coding DNA: TGCGCCAGCAGCTTGTCCAGCGGAGAACCCTCCTACGAGCAGTACTTC.

V usage is TRBV30 and J usage is TRBJ1-5; possible D gene TRBD1, 5 bases. V lost 4 bases, J lost 5 bases, and 12 bases lay in between. Germline V gives CDR1 GTSNPN, CDR2 SVGIG (reference sequence). CDR3 length: 13 residues. CDR3 DNA sequence: TGTGCCTGGAATGCAGGGTGGGATCAGCCCCAGCATTTT. This sequence encodes CAWNAGWDQPQHF.

V and J are TRBV28 and TRBJ2-7, with TRBD1 identical over 9 bases. V lost 5 bases, J lost 3 bases, and 17 bases stayed unmatched. Germline CDR1 MDHEN, CDR2 SYDVKM. CDR3 length: 18 residues. CDR3 amino acids: CASSPAGQGSPLNYEQYF. In DNA, the CDR3 is TGTGCCAGCAGTCCCGCGGGACAGGGTAGTCCTCTTAACTACGAGCAGTACTTC.

Only one count was recorded for this clone. CDR3 nucleotide sequence: TGTGCCAGCACTATACGGGCAGGGACAGCGGGAGACACCGGGGAGCTGTTTTTT. This encodes CASTIRAGTAGDTGELFF. The V and J genes are TRBV7-2 and TRBJ2-2; D may be TRBD2 (8 bases). The CDR3 runs to 18 residues. CDR1 and CDR2 from the germline V gene are SGHTA and FQGNSA. Between the trimmed V and J ends, which lost 7 bases and 3 bases, there was a span of 24 bases.

The chain has TRBV19 and TRBJ1-1, with 8 bases lining up with TRBD1. The CDR3 is 14 residues long. Germline trimming cut 5 bases from V and 1 base from J; bases unmatched to any gene: 3. The V gene's germline CDR1 is LNHDA and CDR2 SQIVND (reference sequence). CDR3 nucleotide sequence: TGTGCCAGTAGTGTAGGACAGGGGAACACTGAAGCTTTCTTT. Translating gives CASSVGQGNTEAFF.

V usage is TRBV6-1 and J usage is TRBJ2-2; D unresolved. The V gene's germline CDR1 is MNHNS and CDR2 SASEGT. Trimming took 0 bases from V and 1 from J, leaving 6 bases between them. The CDR3 covers 15 residues. CDR3 residues: CASSEAVENTGELFF. For the CDR3, the DNA is TGTGCCAGCAGTGAAGCAGTAGAGAACACCGGGGAGCTGTTTTTT.

The chain links TRBV6-6 to TRBJ2-7; D may be TRBD2 (5 bases). Germline V lookup: CDR1 MNHNY, CDR2 SVGAGI (reference sequence). Trimming pared 5 bases from V and 10 bases from J, leaving 21 bases between. This CDR3 is 14 amino acids long. This chain's CDR3 is CASSPHYGNPEQYF. In DNA form, the CDR3 reads TGTGCCAGCAGTCCCCACTACGGGAACCCTGAACAGTACTTC.

The rearrangement joins TRBV9 to TRBJ2-7, with TRBD1 matching over 9 bases. The CDR3 runs to 15 residues. The germline CDR1 and CDR2 sequences are SGDLS and YYNGEE. J was trimmed by 2 bases and V by 0 bases; bases with no gene match: 3. This CDR3 reads CASSVGTGDTYEQYF. In nucleotides, the CDR3 is TGTGCCAGCAGCGTAGGGACAGGGGATACCTACGAGCAGTACTTC.

This sequence joins TRBV5-1 and TRBJ2-1; TRBD2 agrees at 10 bases. Unmatched junction bases numbered 5, after V lost 2 bases and J lost 6 bases. Germline V gene data show CDR1 as SGHRS and CDR2 as YFSETQ. The CDR3 totals 15 residues. CDR3 residues: CASSLAGGPSNEQFF. The DNA for the CDR3 is TGCGCCAGCAGCTTAGCGGGAGGGCCATCCAATGAGCAGTTCTTC. The variable domain in full, completed from reference TRBV5-1 and TRBJ2-1, reads KAGVTQTPRYLIKTRGQQVTLSCSPISGHRSVSWYQQTPGQGLQFLFEYFSETQRNKGNFPGRFSGRQFSNSRSEMNVSTLELGDSALYLCASSLAGGPSNEQFFGPGTRLTVL.

The genes are TRBV28 and TRBJ1-3; D is ambiguous. Germline lookup yields CDR1 MDHEN and CDR2 SYDVKM. The CDR3 spans 16 residues. V gave up 2 bases and J gave up 0 bases, with 11 bases separating them. The CDR3 coding sequence is TGTGCCAGCAGTTTACCGGGTCTCAGCTCTGGAAACACCATATATTTT. This translates into CASSLPGLSSGNTIYF. The entire variable domain, with the rest obtained from reference TRBV28 and TRBJ1-3, is as follows: DVKVTQSSRYLVKRTGEKVFLECVQDMDHENMFWYRQDPGLGLRLIYFSYDVKMKEKGDIPEGYSVSREKKERFSLILESASTNQTSMYLCASSLPGLSSGNTIYFGEGSWLTVV.

V usage is TRBV7-9 and J usage is TRBJ2-1, with TRBD2 identical over 14 bases. The CDR3 is made up of 16 amino acids. From germline, CDR1 is SEHNR and CDR2 FQNEAQ (reference sequence). V gave up 7 bases and J gave up 8 bases; unmatched junction bases: 10. CDR3 loop: CASIAGLAGVGDEQFF. CDR3 coding DNA: TGTGCCAGCATCGCGGGACTAGCGGGAGTCGGCGATGAGCAGTTCTTC.

This clone was seen a single time. The rearrangement uses TRBV7-2 and TRBJ2-7, with D perhaps matching TRBD2 (7 bases). This CDR3 has 16 residues. CDR1 is SGHTA, CDR2 FQGNSA, per germline. V shed 1 base and J shed 0 bases, with 13 bases lying between them. The DNA of the CDR3 is TGTGCCAGCAGCTTAGATGCGGGGGCCGGCTCCTACGAGCAGTACTTC. Protein product: CASSLDAGAGSYEQYF.

The chain links TRBV5-1 to TRBJ1-1; D is unclear. This CDR3 has 14 residues. Trimming removed 2 bases from V and 1 base from J, with 9 bases in between. Germline V gene data show CDR1 as SGHRS and CDR2 as YFSETQ. CDR3 region: CASSFSDKNTEAFF. CDR3 coding DNA: TGCGCCAGCAGCTTTTCCGACAAGAACACTGAAGCTTTCTTT.

The chain couples TRBV27 to TRBJ2-2; D not certain. Per germline, CDR1 MNHEY and CDR2 SMNVEV (reference sequence). The CDR3 contains 14 residues. The germline V and J ends were trimmed by 8 bases and 2 bases, with 12 bases remaining between them. This CDR3 reads CASSAYPNTGELFF. DNA of the CDR3: TGTGCCAGCTCTGCCTACCCCAACACCGGGGAGCTGTTTTTT.

The chain combines TRBV9 with TRBJ2-5; D might be TRBD2 (6 bases). Looked up from germline, CDR1 is SGDLS and CDR2 is YYNGEE. This CDR3 comprises 15 residues. Deletions cut 0 bases from V and 6 bases from J, with 15 bases between. CDR3: CASSVADGSVQTQYF. In DNA form, the CDR3 reads TGTGCCAGCAGCGTAGCGGACGGGAGTGTACAGACCCAGTACTTC. Looking up the rest from reference TRBV9 and TRBJ2-5 gives the full variable domain: DSGVTQTPKHLITATGQRVTLRCSPRSGDLSVYWYQQSLDQGLQFLIQYYNGEERAKGNILERFSAQQFPDLHSELNLSSLELGDSALYFCASSVADGSVQTQYFGPGTRLLVL.

The sample holds one count of this clone. Different DNA sequences within this sample yield the same CDR3. The chain employs TRBV9 and TRBJ2-5; TRBD1 agrees at 7 bases. With 1 base clipped from V and 5 bases from J, the junction kept 8 bases outside the gene matches. CDR3 length: 15 amino acids. CDR1 is SGDLS and CDR2 is YYNGEE in the germline V gene. CDR3 DNA: TGTGCCAGCAGCGTATCGAAGGGGGCTGGGGAGACCCAGTACTTC. Translated: CASSVSKGAGETQYF.

The chain combines TRBV27 with TRBJ2-5; D gene unclear. This CDR3 region has 14 residues. V lost 2 bases and J lost 0, with 7 bases in between. Germline CDR1 reads MNHEY; CDR2 reads SMNVEV (reference sequence). CDR3 sequence: CASSLLRDQETQYF. The CDR3, as DNA: TGTGCCAGCAGTTTACTTCGGGACCAAGAGACCCAGTACTTC.

V is TRBV11-2 and J is TRBJ2-7, with a tentative D call TRBD2 (6 bases). The V gene's germline CDR1 is SGHAT and CDR2 FQNNGV. The CDR3 loop spans 15 amino acids. V was shortened by 5 bases and J by 3 bases, with 17 bases between the two germline ends. CDR3 in amino acids: CASSPLRDSLYEQYF. The CDR3 region has the DNA TGTGCCAGCAGCCCCCTCCGGGACTCCCTCTACGAGCAGTACTTC.